This TCR beta chain was sequenced for a study of T cell responses to AZD1222 COVID-19 vaccine. Comments on this clone: What it binds is not known.

Only in-frame clones appear in the TCRdb table, and some are missing; sequencing was by immunoSEQ multiplex PCR. The sample has about 140,000 clones, roughly 90% seen once. Study-level findings and limits: At 160-218 and 743-854, vaccine-associated CD4 TCRs were dominant, and they spanned spike.

There are 12 residues in the CDR3. In germline, CDR1 is GTSNPN, CDR2 SVGIG (reference sequence). The V segment lost 0 bases and the J segment 8 bases; nucleotides outside the gene matches: 3. The rearrangement uses TRBV30 and TRBJ2-7, with TRBD2 matching 8 bases. Material: peripheral blood, obtained 28 days after the second dose of the MenACWY control vaccine. The TCR sequence derives from an adult who received the MenACWY meningococcal vaccine as a control. The CDR3 sequence: CAWSVPGGKQYF. CDR3 sequence (DNA): TGTGCCTGGAGTGTACCGGGGGGGAAGCAGTACTTC.